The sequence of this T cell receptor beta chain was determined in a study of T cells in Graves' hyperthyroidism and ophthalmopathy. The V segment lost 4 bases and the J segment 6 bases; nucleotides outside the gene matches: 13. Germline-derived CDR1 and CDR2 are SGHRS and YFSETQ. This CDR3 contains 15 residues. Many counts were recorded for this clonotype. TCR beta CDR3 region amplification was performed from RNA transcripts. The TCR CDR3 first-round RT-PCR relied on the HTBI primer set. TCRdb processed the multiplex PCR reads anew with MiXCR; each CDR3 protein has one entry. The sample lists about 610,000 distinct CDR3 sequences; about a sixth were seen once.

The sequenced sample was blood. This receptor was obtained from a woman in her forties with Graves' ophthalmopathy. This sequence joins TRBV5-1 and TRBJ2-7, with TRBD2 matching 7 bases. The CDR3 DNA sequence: TGCGCCAGCAGCCTCCTAGAGGGAGGGCATGGCGAGCAGTACTTC. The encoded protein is CASSLLEGGHGEQYF.